Each of the 12 T cell receptor beta chains below was sequenced from the same sample in a study of cytomegalovirus exposure and HLA in healthy donors. Both 60 Vbeta primers and 13 Jbeta primers went into the PCR. Repertoires were generated with immunoSEQ multiplex PCR, while TCRdb's copy carries only in-frame clones and drops some. The sample lists 150,000 to 200,000 clones; less than 90% were seen once. Source material: PBMCs. The receptors were sampled from a man aged 18 to 35 in good health and CMV-seronegative.

The chain combines TRBV2 with TRBJ2-1, with 12 bases that match TRBD2. This CDR3 has 14 amino acids. Looked up from germline, CDR1 is SNHLY and CDR2 is FYNNEI. The V and J ends lost 7 bases and 7 bases, in that order; junction bases with no gene match: 5. The CDR3 spells CASIPSGGANEQFF. Written as DNA, the CDR3 is TGTGCCAGCATTCCTAGCGGGGGGGCGAATGAGCAGTTCTTC.

This chain joins TRBV25-1 and TRBJ2-5; TRBD1 might be the D (6 bases). V was trimmed by 3 bases and J by 5 bases, leaving 13 bases between them. Germline assignment: CDR1 MGHDK and CDR2 SYGVNS. The CDR3 consists of 14 residues. The CDR3 nucleotides are TGTGCCAGCAGTGACACACAGGGTCTCGAGACCCAGTACTTC. It translates to CASSDTQGLETQYF.

The rearrangement uses TRBV9 and TRBJ2-1; D is possibly TRBD2 (6 bases). Germline lookup yields CDR1 SGDLS and CDR2 YYNGEE. Trimming left V 0 bases short and J 11 bases short, with 12 bases between. This CDR3 is built from 13 residues. The CDR3 nucleotides are TGTGCCAGCAGCGTAGTGGAGGGAAGAAAGCAGTTCTTC. The encoded protein is CASSVVEGRKQFF. Together with reference TRBV9 and TRBJ2-1, the CDR3 gives the full variable domain: DSGVTQTPKHLITATGQRVTLRCSPRSGDLSVYWYQQSLDQGLQFLIQYYNGEERAKGNILERFSAQQFPDLHSELNLSSLELGDSALYFCASSVVEGRKQFFGPGTRLTVL.

The chain joins TRBV7-9 to TRBJ2-2; tentative D call: TRBD1 (5 bases). The CDR3 consists of 17 residues. Per the germline V gene, CDR1 is SEHNR and CDR2 is FQNEAQ (reference sequence). V was shortened by 6 bases and J by 1 base, with 18 bases between the two germline ends. DNA for the CDR3: TGTGCCAGCAGTACCAGGGTGGTCTCTTTGAACACCGGGGAGCTGTTTTTT. Translating it yields CASSTRVVSLNTGELFF.

The V call is TRBV30, the J call TRBJ2-3, with D uncertain. Germline V gene sequence: CDR1 GTSNPN, CDR2 SVGIG (reference sequence). V lost 0 bases and J 4 bases, leaving 11 bases between the germline ends. There are 14 residues in the CDR3. The CDR3 sequence: CAWSVPRLSDTQYF. CDR3 bases: TGTGCCTGGAGTGTCCCTAGATTGTCAGATACGCAGTATTTT.

This clone was counted a few times. J is TRBJ2-6 and V is TRBV5-8; TRBD2 aligns across 14 bases. The CDR3 contains 20 residues. J lost 2 bases, V lost 2 bases, and 9 bases had no gene match. Germline CDR1 SGHTS, CDR2 YDEGEE. The CDR3 sequence is CASSFPGTSGRLPGANVLTF. The DNA for the CDR3 is TGTGCCAGCAGCTTTCCCGGGACTAGCGGGAGACTACCTGGGGCCAACGTCCTGACTTTC.

The gene calls are TRBV30 and TRBJ1-3; no firm D call. The CDR3 is made up of 14 amino acids. Germline loops: CDR1 GTSNPN, CDR2 SVGIG (reference sequence). Trimming shortened V by 4 bases and J by 0 bases, and 10 bases separated the two germline ends. The CDR3 region is CAWKASVSGNTIYF. In DNA, the CDR3 is TGTGCCTGGAAAGCTAGTGTCTCTGGAAACACCATATATTTT.

This sequence joins TRBV7-3 and TRBJ2-1, with 8 bases identical to TRBD1. There are 14 residues in the CDR3. Trimming at V came to 5 bases and at J to 5 bases, leaving 5 bases not matched to a gene. Germline assignment: CDR1 SGHTA and CDR2 FQGTGA. The CDR3 spells CASSPGGINNEQFF. The CDR3 DNA reads TGTGCCAGCAGCCCAGGGGGCATTAACAATGAGCAGTTCTTC.

V and J are TRBV7-6 and TRBJ2-1; 9 positions agree with TRBD2. V lost 4 bases and J lost 7; bases outside the gene matches: 5. This CDR3 has 14 amino acids. Germline V gene sequence: CDR1 SGHVS, CDR2 FNYEAQ. The CDR3 loop is CASSSREGRNEQFF. CDR3 nucleotides: TGTGCCAGCAGCTCGCGGGAGGGGAGGAATGAGCAGTTCTTC.

The chain is built from TRBV27 and TRBJ2-6; 7 positions match TRBD1. Looked up from germline, CDR1 is MNHEY and CDR2 is SMNVEV (reference sequence). V was clipped by 6 bases and J by 0 bases; unmatched bases: 11. The CDR3 length is 18 residues. The CDR3 loop is CASRSPGTANSGANVLTF. In DNA, the CDR3 is TGTGCCAGCAGATCCCCAGGGACAGCCAACTCTGGGGCCAACGTCCTGACTTTC.

The rearrangement joins TRBV15 to TRBJ2-5, with TRBD2 matching over 11 bases. CDR3 length: 15 residues. Per germline, CDR1 LNHNV and CDR2 YYDKDF (reference sequence). Trimming removed 5 bases from V and 4 bases from J; junction bases left unmatched: 6. The CDR3 nucleotides are TGTGCCACCAGCCGTGGGCTAGCGGGGGGAGAGACCCAGTACTTC. It is translated as CATSRGLAGGETQYF.

This clone was counted between two and nine times. The J gene is TRBJ2-3, the V gene TRBV5-1, with unresolved D. Germline CDR1 SGHRS, CDR2 YFSETQ. This CDR3 has 14 amino acids. Deletions cut 2 bases from V and 2 bases from J, with 9 bases between. CDR3 region: CASSLRGATDTQYF. The CDR3, as DNA: TGCGCCAGCAGCTTAAGAGGAGCCACAGATACGCAGTATTTT. Full variable domain (missing parts from reference TRBV5-1 and TRBJ2-3): KAGVTQTPRYLIKTRGQQVTLSCSPISGHRSVSWYQQTPGQGLQFLFEYFSETQRNKGNFPGRFSGRQFSNSRSEMNVSTLELGDSALYLCASSLRGATDTQYFGPGTRLTVL.